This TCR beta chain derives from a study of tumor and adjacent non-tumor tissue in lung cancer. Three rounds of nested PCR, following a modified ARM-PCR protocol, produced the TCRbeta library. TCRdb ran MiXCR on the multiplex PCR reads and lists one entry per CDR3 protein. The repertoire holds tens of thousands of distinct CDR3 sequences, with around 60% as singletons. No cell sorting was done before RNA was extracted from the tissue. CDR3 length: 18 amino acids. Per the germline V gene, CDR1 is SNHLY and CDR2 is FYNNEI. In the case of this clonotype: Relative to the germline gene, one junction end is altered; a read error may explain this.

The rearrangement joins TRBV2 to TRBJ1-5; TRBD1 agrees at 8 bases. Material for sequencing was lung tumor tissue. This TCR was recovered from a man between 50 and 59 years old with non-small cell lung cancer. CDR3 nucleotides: TGTGTCAGCAGTGGGGACAGGACGCTGTTGAGGAACAATCAGCCCCAGCATTTT. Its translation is CVSSGDRTLLRNNQPQHF.